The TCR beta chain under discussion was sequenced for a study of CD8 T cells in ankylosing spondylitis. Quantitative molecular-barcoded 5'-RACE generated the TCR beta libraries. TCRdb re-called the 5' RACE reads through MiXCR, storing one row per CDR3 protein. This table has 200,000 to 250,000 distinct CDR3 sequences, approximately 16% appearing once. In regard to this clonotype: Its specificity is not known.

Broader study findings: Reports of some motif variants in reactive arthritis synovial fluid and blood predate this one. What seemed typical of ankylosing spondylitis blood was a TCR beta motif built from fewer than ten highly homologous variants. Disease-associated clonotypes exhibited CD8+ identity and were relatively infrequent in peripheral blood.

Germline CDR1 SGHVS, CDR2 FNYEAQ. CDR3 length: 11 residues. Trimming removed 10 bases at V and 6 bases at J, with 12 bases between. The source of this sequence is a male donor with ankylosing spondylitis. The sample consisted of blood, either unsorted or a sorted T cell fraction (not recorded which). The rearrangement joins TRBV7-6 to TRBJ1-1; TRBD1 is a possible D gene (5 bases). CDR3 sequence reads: CATGQGPEAFF. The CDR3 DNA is TGTGCCACCGGACAAGGGCCTGAAGCTTTCTTT.